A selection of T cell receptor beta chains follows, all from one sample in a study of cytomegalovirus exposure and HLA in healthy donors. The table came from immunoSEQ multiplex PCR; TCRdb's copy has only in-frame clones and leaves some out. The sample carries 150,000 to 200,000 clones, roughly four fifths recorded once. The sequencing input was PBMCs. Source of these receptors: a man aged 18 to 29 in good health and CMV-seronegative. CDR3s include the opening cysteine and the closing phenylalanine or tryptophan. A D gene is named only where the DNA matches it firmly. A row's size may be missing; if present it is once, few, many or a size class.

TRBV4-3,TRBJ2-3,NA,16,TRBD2,TGCGCCAGCAGCCATGGTCGGCGGGGGGCCTCAGATACGCAGTATTTT,CASSHGRRGASDTQYF
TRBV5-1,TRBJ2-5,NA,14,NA,TGCGCCAGCAGCTTGCCTGGGAGACAAGAGACCCAGTACTTC,CASSLPGRQETQYF
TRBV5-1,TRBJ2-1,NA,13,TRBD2,TGCGCCAGCAGCATCGGGACTAGCGGGGGGCAGTTCTTC,CASSIGTSGGQFF
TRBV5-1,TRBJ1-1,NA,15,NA,TGCGCCAGCAGCACCCGGGACACTTCTGACACTGAAGCTTTCTTT,CASSTRDTSDTEAFF
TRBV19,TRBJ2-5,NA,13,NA,TGTGCCAGTAGTAGTCGGGGGTCGGAGACCCAGTACTTC,CASSSRGSETQYF
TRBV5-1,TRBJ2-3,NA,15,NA,TGCGCCAGCAGCTTGAATCAGGGTCCCACAGATACGCAGTATTTT,CASSLNQGPTDTQYF
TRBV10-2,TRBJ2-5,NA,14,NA,TGCGCCAGCAGAGTTGGCCCCCCCGGAGAAACCCAGTACTTC,CASRVGPPGETQYF
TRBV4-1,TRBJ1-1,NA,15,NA,TGCGCCAGCAGCCAACTTTCGGGGGGAGTCACTGAAGCTTTCTTT,CASSQLSGGVTEAFF
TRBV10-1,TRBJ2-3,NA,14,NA,TGCGCCAGCAGTGACGGACAGCGCACAGATACGCAGTATTTT,CASSDGQRTDTQYF
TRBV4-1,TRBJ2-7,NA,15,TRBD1,TGCGCCAGCAGCCAAGAGGGGACAGGGCACAACGAGCAGTACTTC,CASSQEGTGHNEQYF
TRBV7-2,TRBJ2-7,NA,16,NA,TGTGCCAGCAGCCTGATTTCCCCGGGACAAGGGTACGAGCAGTACTTC,CASSLISPGQGYEQYF
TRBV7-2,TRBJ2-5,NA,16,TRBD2,TGTGCCAGCAGCTTCTCTAGCGGAAGCTACCAAGAGACCCAGTACTTC,CASSFSSGSYQETQYF
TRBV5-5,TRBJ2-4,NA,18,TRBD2,TGTGCCAGCAGCCCTTCTACCGGGACTAGCGTAGCCAAAAACATTCAGTACTTC,CASSPSTGTSVAKNIQYF
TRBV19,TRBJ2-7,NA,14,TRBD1,TGTGCCAGTAGTATCGGACAGGGTCTCTACGAGCAGTACTTC,CASSIGQGLYEQYF
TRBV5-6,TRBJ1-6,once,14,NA,TGTGCCAGCAGCTTGGCTGCGGGGAATTCACCCCTCCACTTT,CASSLAAGNSPLHF
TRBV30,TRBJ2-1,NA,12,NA,TGTGCCTGGAGTGTTGAGGGCAATGAGCAGTTCTTC,CAWSVEGNEQFF
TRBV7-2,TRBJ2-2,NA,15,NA,TGTGCCAGCAGCTTAGAGGGGACGAACACCGGGGAGCTGTTTTTT,CASSLEGTNTGELFF
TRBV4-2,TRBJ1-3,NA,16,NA,TGTGCCAGCACCCAAAATGCGGGGCCGTTCGGAAACACCATATATTTT,CASTQNAGPFGNTIYF
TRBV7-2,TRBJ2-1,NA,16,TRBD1,TGTGCCAGCAGCCGTACCACAGGGGACTCCTACAATGAGCAGTTCTTC,CASSRTTGDSYNEQFF
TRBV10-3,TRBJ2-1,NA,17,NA,TGTGCCATCAGTGGGGGAGACGGCTGGGGTTACCACAATGAGCAGTTCTTC,CAISGGDGWGYHNEQFF
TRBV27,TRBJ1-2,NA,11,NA,TGTGCCAGCAGTTCACGGGGTGGCTACACCTTC,CASSSRGGYTF
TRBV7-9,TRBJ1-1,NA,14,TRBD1,TGTGCCAGCAGCTCCCGGGACAGGAATACTGAAGCTTTCTTT,CASSSRDRNTEAFF
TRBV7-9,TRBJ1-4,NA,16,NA,TGTTCCAGCAGCTTTTTCCGGACAGTCTCTAATGAAAAACTGTTTTTT,CSSSFFRTVSNEKLFF